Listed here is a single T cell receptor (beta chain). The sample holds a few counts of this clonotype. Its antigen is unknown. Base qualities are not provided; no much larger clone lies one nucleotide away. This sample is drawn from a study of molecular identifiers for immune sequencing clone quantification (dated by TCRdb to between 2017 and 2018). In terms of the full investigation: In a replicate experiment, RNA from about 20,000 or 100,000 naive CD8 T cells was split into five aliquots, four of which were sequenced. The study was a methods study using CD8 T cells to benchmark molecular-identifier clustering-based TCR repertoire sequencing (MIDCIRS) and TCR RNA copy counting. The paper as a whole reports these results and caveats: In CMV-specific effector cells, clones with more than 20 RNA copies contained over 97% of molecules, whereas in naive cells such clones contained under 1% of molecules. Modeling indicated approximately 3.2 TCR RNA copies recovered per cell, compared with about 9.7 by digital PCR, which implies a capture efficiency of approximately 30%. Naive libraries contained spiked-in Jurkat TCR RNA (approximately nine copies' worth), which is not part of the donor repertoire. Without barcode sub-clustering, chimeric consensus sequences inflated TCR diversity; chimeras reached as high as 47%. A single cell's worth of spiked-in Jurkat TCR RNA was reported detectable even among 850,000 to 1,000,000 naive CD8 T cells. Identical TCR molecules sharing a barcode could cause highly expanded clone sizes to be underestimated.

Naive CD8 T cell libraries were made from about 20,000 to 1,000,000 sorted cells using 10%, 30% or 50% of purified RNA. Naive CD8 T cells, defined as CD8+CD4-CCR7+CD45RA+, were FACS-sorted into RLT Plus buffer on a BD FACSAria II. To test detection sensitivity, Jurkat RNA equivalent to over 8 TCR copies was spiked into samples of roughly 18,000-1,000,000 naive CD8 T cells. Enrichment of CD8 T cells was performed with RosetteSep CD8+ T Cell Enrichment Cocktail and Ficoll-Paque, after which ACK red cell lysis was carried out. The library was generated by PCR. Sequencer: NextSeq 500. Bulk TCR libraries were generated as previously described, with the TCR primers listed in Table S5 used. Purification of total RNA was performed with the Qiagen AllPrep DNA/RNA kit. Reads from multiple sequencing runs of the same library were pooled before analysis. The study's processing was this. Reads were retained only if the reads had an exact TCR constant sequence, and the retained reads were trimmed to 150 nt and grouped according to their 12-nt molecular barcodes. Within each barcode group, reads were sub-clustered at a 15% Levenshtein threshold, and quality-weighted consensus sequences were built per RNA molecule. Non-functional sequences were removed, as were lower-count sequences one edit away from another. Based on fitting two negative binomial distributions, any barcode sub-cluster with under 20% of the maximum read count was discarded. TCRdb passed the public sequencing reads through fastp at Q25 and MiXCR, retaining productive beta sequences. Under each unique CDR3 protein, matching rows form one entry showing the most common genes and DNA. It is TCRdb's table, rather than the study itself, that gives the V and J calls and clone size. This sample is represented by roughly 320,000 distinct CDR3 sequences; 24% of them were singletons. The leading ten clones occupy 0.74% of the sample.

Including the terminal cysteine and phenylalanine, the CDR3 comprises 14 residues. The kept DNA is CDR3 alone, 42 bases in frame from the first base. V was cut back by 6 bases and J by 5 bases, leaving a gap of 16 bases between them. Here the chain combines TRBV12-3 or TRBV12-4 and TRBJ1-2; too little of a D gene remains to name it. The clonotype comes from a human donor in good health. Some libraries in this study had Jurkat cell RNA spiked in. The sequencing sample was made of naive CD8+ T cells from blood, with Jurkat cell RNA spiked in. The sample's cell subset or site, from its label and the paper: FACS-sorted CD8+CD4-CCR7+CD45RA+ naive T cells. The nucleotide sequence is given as TGTGCCAGCAGCCCAAATGCGGGGTTGTATGGCTACACCTTC. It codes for CASSPNAGLYGYTF.